These T cell receptor beta chains were read from a single sample in a study of beta chain features in type 1 diabetes. This table comes from immunoSEQ multiplex PCR, and its TCRdb copy is limited to in-frame clones, with some not included. The sample consists of some 130,000 clones, roughly 10% of them appearing once. Sequenced material: central memory CD4+ T cells from blood. Receptors originate from a man aged 25 to 40 with type 1 diabetes. Each CDR3 is given with its conserved first and last residue.

V | CDR3
TRBV11-2 | CASSLDGDRDSKFF
TRBV28 | CASSRQGARGYTF
TRBV29-1 | CSVDGVASGAISTDTQYF
TRBV5-8 | CASSAGFPREETQYF
TRBV19 | CASSIDQGGSNEQFF
TRBV11-2 | CASSQQLAGGTGANVLTF
TRBV5-1 | CASSFAGDTDTQYF
TRBV7-9 | CASSEQGNTEAFF
TRBV5-1 | CASSLLAGAQETQYF
TRBV5-6 | CASSPGEGKVAFF
TRBV4-1 | CASSQGQQLKNIQYF
TRBV6-5 | CASSYEGTRQETQYF
TRBV6-6 | CASRAGGTLTGELFF
TRBV7-9 | CASSLATGPSGANVLTF
TRBV5-1 | CASSPRSIADTQYF
TRBV19 | CASSLGASRTGELFF
TRBV2 | CASSGFGSTDTQYF
TRBV18 | CASSSTPNNSPLHF
TRBV5-1 | CASSLGLAGETDTQYF
TRBV4-2 | CASSQARAGGTEAFF
TRBV19 | CASSILVAGGNNEQFF
TRBV10-3 | CASVFSNEQFF
TRBV9 | CASSVEIAAGFNYNEQFF
TRBV2 | CASRSGLAGGPATDTQYF
TRBV29-1 | CSVLLGRSTEAFF
TRBV2 | CASTGTGSEAFF
TRBV18 | CASSPLQGGEDTEAFF
TRBV6-1 | CASSRQDQETQYF
TRBV2 | CASSLEGLNTEAFF
TRBV7-2 | CASSRGSYTGELFF
TRBV6-6 | CASSRLAGYEQYF
TRBV18 | CASSPPGADEQYF
TRBV4-2 | CASSQDRGDSNTGELFF
TRBV30 | CAWNSGTGGWAETQYF
TRBV6-1 | CASKAGGAETQYF
TRBV2 | CASSEQSYEQYF
TRBV19 | CASTPRGSRNEKLFF
TRBV6-5 | CASSSDRGTEAFF
TRBV6-6 | CASNGGPDTQYF
TRBV30 | CAWSLGDNYGYTF
TRBV5-6 | CASSLYGRGEETQYF
TRBV4-2 | CASSSPGGRGRTDTQYF
TRBV6-1 | CASSLTGADTEAFF
TRBV18 | CASSPGHPWAGELFF
TRBV7-3 | CASSSGTGGWDTQYF
TRBV27 | CASSSDQDINEQYF
TRBV5-1 | CASSPQTGMNTGELFF
TRBV10-2 | CASRGGDTYSYEQYF
TRBV5-4 | CASSSQYEQFF